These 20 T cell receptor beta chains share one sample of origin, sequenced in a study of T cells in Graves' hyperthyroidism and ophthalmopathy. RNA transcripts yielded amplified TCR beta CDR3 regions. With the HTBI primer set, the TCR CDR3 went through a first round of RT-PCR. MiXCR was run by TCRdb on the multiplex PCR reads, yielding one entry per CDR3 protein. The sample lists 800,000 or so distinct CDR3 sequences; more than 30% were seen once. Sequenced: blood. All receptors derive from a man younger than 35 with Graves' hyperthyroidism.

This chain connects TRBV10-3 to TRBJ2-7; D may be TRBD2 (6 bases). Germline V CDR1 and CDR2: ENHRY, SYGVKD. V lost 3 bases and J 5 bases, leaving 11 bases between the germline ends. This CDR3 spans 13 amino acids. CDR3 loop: CAISDGSMDEQYF. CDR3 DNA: TGTGCCATCAGTGACGGGAGTATGGACGAGCAGTACTTC.

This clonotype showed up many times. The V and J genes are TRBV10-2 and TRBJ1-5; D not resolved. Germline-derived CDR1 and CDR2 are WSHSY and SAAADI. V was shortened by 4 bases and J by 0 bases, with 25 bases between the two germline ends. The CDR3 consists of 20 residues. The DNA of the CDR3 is TGCGCCAGCAGTGTGGCAGGCCCGGAAGGAATGCGGTATAGCAATCAGCCCCAGCATTTT. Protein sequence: CASSVAGPEGMRYSNQPQHF.

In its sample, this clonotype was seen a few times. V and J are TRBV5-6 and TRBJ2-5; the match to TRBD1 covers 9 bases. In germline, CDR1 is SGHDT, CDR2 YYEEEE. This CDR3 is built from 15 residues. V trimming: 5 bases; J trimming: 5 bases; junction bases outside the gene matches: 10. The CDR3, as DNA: TGTGCCAGCAGTAAGTCGACAGGGGGTTCCGAGACCCAGTACTTC. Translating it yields CASSKSTGGSETQYF.

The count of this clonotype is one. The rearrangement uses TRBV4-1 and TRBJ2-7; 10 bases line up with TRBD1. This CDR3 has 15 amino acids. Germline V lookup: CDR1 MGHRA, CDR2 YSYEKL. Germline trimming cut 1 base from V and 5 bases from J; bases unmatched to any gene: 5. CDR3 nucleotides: TGCGCCAGCAGCCAAGTTCGGGGACAGGGGCACGAGCAGTACTTC. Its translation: CASSQVRGQGHEQYF.

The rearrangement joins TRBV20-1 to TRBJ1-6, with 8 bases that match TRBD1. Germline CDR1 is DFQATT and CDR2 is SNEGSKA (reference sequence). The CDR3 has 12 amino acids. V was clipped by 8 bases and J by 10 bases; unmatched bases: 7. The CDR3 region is CSYDRGRSPLHF. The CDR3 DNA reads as TGCAGTTACGACAGGGGTCGATCACCCCTCCACTTT.

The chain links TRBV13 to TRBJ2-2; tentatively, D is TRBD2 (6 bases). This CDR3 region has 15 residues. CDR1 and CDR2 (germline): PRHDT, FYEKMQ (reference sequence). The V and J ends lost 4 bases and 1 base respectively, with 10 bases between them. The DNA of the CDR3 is TGTGCCAGCAGCTCTCGGGACTGGAACACCGGGGAGCTGTTTTTT. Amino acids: CASSSRDWNTGELFF.

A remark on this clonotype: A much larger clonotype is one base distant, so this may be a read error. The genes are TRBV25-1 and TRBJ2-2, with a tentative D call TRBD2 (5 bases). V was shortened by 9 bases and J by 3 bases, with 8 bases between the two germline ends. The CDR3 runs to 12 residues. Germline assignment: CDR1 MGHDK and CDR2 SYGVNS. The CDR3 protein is CASMRDTGELFF. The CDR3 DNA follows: TGTGCCAGTATGAGGGACACCGGGGAGCTGTTTTTT.

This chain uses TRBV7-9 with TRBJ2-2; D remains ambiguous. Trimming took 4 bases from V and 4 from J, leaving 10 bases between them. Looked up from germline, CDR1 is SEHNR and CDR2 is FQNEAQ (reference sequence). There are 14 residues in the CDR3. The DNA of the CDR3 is TGTGCCAGCAGCTCCTCAGCCTCCACCGGGGAGCTGTTTTTT. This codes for CASSSSASTGELFF.

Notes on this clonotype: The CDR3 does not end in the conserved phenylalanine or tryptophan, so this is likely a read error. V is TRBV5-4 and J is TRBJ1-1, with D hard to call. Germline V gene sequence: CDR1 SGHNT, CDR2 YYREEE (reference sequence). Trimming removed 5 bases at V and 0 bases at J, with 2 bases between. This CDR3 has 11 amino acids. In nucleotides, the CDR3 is TGTGCCAGCAGACTGAACACTGAAGCTTTCTCT. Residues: CASRLNTEAFS.

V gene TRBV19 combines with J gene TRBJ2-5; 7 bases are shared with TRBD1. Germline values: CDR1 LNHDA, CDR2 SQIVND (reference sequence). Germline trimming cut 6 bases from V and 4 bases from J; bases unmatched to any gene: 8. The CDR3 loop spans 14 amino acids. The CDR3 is CASRAGGLRETQYF. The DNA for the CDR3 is TGTGCCAGTAGGGCAGGGGGTTTAAGAGAGACCCAGTACTTC.

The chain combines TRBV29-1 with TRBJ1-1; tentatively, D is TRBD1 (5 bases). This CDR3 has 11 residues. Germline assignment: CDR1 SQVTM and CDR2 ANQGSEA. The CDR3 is CSDRLNTEAFF. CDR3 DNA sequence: TGCAGTGACAGACTGAACACTGAAGCTTTCTTT.

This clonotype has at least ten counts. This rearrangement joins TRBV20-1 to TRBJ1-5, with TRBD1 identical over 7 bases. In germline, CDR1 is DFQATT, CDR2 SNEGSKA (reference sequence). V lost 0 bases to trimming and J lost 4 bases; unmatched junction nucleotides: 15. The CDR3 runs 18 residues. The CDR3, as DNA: TGCAGTGCTAGAGAAGAGCACTTCGGGACAGCAAAAAATCAGCCCCAGCATTTT. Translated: CSAREEHFGTAKNQPQHF.

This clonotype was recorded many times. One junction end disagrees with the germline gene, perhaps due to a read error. For the CDR3, the DNA is TGCAGCTTTGAACCCGGGACAGACTATGGCTACACCTTC. This gives the protein CSFEPGTDYGYTF. The V gene is TRBV29-1, the J gene TRBJ1-2; 7 nucleotides match TRBD1. The length of the CDR3 is 13 residues. The germline CDR1 and CDR2 sequences are SQVTM and ANQGSEA.

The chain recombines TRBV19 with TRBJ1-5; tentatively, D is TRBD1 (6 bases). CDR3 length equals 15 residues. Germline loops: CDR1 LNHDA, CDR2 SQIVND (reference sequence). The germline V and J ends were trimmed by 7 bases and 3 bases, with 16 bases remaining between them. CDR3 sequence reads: CASTNGGGINQPQHF. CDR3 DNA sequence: TGTGCCAGTACCAATGGGGGCGGCATCAATCAGCCCCAGCATTTT.

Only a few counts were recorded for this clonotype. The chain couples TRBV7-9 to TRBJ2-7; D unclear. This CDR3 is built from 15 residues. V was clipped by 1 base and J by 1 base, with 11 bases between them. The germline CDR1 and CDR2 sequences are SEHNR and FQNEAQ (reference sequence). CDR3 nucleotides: TGTGCCAGCAGCTTAGAACTGGGCGGTTCCTACGAGCAGTACTTC. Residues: CASSLELGGSYEQYF.

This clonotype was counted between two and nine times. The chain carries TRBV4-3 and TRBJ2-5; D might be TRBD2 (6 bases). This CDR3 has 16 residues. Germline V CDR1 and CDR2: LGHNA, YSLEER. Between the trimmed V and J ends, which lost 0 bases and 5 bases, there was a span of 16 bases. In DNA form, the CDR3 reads TGCGCCAGCAGCCAAGACTGGAGCGGGCCGGGGGAGACCCAGTACTTC. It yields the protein CASSQDWSGPGETQYF.

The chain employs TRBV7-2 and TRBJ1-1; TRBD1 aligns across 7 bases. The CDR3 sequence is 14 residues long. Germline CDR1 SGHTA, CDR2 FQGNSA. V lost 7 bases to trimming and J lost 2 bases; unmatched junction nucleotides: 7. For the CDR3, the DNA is TGTGCCAGCACCCCTAAGGGGGCCAACACTGAAGCTTTCTTT. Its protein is CASTPKGANTEAFF.

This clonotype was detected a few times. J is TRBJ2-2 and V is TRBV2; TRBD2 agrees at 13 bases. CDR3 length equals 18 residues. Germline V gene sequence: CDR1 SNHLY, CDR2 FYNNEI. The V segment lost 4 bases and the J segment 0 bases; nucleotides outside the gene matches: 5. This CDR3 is CASSVPTSGGTNTGELFF. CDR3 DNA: TGTGCCAGCAGTGTGCCGACTAGCGGGGGGACGAACACCGGGGAGCTGTTTTTT. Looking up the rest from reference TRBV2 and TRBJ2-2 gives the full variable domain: EPEVTQTPSHQVTQMGQEVILRCVPISNHLYFYWYRQILGQKVEFLVSFYNNEISEKSEIFDDQFSVERPDGSNFTLKIRSTKLEDSAMYFCASSVPTSGGTNTGELFFGEGSRLTVL.

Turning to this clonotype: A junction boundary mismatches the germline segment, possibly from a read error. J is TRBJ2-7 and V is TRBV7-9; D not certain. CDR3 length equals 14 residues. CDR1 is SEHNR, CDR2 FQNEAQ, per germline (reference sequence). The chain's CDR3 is CASSRTRGGYEQYF. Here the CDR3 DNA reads TGCGCCAGCAGCCGAACGAGAGGTGGCTACGAGCAGTACTTC. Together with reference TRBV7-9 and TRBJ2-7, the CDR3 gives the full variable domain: DTGVSQNPRHKITKRGQNVTFRCDPISEHNRLYWYRQTLGQGPEFLTYFQNEAQLEKSRLLSDRFSAERPKGSFSTLEIQRTEQGDSAMYLCASSRTRGGYEQYFGPGTRLTVT.

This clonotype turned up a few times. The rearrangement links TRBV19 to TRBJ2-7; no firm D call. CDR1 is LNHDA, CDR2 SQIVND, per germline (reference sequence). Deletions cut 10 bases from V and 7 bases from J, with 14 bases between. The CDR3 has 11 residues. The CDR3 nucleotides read TGTGCCACCGTCTCGGCAGATGAGCAGTACTTC. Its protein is CATVSADEQYF.